Here is one T cell receptor (beta chain) with its context. This entry comes from a study of blood T cell repertoires in COVID-19. For the study at large: T cells, B-cell-depleted T cells, or PBMCs provided the cDNA or gDNA that served as material.

Methods used by the authors: Reference gene primer amplification yielded estimated nucleated cell counts. Only in-frame clones appear in the TCRdb table, and some are missing; sequencing was by immunoSEQ multiplex PCR. V and J calls plus clone size are reproduced from that table; the DNA served to infer D and trimming. In the table there are a few hundred thousand clones, over 75% of which are singletons. Trimming removed 6 bases at V and 4 bases at J, with 12 bases between. The CDR3 has 12 residues. Germline V gene sequence: CDR1 GTSNPN, CDR2 SVGIG (reference sequence). This TCR derives from a man aged 50 or older with active or convalescent COVID-19. V and J are TRBV30 and TRBJ1-2; D may be TRBD1 (6 bases). Sequencing used peripheral blood. CDR3 DNA: TGTGCCTGTCCAAGGGGGACCTATGGCTACACCTTC. It translates to CACPRGTYGYTF.